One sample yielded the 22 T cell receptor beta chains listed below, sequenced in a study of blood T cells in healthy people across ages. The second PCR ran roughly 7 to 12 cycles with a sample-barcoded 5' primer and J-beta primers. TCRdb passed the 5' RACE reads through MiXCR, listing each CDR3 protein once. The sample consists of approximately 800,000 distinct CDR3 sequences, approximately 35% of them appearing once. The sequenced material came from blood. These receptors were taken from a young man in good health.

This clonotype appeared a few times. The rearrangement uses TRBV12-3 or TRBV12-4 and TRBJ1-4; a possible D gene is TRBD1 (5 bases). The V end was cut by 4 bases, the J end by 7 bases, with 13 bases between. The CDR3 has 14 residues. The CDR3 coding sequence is TGTGCCAGCAGTTCCCCCGGGGGGGTTGAAAAACTGTTTTTT. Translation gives CASSSPGGVEKLFF.

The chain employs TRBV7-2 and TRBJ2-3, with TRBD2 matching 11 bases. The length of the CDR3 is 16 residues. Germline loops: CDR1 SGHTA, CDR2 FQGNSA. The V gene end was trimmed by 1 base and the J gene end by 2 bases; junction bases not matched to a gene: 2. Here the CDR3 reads CASSLVSGGATDTQYF. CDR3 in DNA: TGTGCCAGCAGCTTAGTTAGCGGGGGGGCCACAGATACGCAGTATTTT.

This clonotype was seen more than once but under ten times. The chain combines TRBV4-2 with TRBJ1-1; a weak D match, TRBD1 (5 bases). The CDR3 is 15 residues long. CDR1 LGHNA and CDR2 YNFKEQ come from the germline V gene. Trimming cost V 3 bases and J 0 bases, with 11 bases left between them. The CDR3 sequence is CASSQEDMMNTEAFF. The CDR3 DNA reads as TGTGCCAGCAGCCAGGAGGACATGATGAACACTGAAGCTTTCTTT.

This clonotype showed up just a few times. The CDR3 protein is CASSLVRGRTDTQYF. In DNA form, the CDR3 reads TGTGCCAGCAGCTTGGTACGGGGTAGGACGGATACGCAGTATTTT. V is TRBV5-6 and J is TRBJ2-3; tentatively, D is TRBD2 (5 bases). The CDR3 is 15 residues long. Germline values: CDR1 SGHDT, CDR2 YYEEEE. Trimming took off 0 bases at V and 6 bases at J, with 14 bases between the two ends.

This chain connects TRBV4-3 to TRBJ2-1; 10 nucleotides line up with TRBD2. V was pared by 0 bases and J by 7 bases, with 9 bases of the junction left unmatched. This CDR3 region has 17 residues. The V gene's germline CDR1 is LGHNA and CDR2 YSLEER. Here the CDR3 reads CASSQESPSGGLNEQFF. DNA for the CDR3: TGCGCCAGCAGCCAAGAGAGCCCTAGCGGGGGCTTGAATGAGCAGTTCTTC.

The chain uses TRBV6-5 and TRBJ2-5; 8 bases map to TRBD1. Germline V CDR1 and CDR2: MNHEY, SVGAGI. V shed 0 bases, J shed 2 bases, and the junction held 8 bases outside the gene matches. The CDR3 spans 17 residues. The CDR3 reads CASSYSTAGGLQETQYF. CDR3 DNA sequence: TGTGCCAGCAGTTACTCGACGGCAGGGGGCCTGCAAGAGACCCAGTACTTC.

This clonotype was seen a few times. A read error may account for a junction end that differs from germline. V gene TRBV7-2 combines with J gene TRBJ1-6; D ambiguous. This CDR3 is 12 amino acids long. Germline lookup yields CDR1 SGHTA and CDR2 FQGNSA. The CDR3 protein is CASSLGDSPPHF. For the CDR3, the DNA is TGTGCCAGCAGCTTAGGGGATTCACCCCCCCACTTT.

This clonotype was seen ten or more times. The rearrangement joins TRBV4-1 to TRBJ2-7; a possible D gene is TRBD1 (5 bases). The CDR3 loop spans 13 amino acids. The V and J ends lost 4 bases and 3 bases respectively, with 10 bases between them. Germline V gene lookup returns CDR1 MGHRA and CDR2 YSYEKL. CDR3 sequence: CASSRGRDYEQYF. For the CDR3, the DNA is TGCGCCAGCAGCCGCGGCAGGGACTACGAGCAGTACTTC.

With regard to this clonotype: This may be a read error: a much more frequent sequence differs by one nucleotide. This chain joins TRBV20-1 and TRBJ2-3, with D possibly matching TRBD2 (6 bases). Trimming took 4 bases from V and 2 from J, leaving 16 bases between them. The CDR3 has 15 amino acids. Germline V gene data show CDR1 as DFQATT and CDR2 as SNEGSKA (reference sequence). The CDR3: CSAKDGGADTDTQYF. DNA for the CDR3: TGCAGTGCTAAGGATGGCGGGGCGGACACAGATACGCAGTATTTT.

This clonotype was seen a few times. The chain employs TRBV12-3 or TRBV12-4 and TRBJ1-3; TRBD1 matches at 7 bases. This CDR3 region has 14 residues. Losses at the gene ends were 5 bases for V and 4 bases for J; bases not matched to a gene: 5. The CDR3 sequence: CASSLTGAGNTIYF. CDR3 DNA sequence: TGTGCCAGCAGTCTTACAGGGGCCGGAAACACCATATATTTT.

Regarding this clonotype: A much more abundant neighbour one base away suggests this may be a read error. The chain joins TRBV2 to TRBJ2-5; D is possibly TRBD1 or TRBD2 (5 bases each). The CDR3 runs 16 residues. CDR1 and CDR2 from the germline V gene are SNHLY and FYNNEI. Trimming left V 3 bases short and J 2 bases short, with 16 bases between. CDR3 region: CASSDINGTVQETQYF. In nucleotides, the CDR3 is TGTGCCAGCAGTGACATTAACGGGACGGTACAAGAGACCCAGTACTTC.

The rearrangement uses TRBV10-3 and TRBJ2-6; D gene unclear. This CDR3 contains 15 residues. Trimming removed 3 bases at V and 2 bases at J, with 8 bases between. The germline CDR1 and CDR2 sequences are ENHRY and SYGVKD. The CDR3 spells CAISEGLAGANVLTF. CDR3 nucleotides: TGTGCCATCAGTGAAGGGCTCGCTGGGGCCAACGTCCTGACTTTC.

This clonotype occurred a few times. CDR3 in amino acids: CAISDPGTSGGAVADTQYF. Written as DNA, the CDR3 is TGTGCCATCAGTGACCCCGGGACTAGCGGGGGGGCCGTCGCAGATACGCAGTATTTT. The chain joins TRBV10-3 to TRBJ2-3, with TRBD2 identical over 16 bases. The CDR3 covers 19 residues. Germline trimming cut 3 bases from V and 4 bases from J; bases unmatched to any gene: 10. Germline V gene data show CDR1 as ENHRY and CDR2 as SYGVKD.

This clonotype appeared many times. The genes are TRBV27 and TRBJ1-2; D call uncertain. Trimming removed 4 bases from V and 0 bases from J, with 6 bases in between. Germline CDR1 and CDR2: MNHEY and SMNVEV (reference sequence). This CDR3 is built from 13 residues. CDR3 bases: TGTGCCAGCAGTTCAAGGCCTAACTATGGCTACACCTTC. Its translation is CASSSRPNYGYTF.

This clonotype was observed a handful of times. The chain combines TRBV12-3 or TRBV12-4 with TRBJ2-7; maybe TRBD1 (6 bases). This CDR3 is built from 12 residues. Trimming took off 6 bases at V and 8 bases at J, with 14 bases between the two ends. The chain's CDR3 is CASSPYRAQQYF. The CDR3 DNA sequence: TGTGCCAGCAGCCCCTACAGGGCTCAGCAGTACTTC.

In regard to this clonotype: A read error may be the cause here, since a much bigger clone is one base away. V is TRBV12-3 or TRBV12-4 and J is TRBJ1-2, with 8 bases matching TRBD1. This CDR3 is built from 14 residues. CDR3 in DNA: TGTGCCTGCAGTTTTGGGACAGGCGACTATGGCTACACCTTC. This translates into CACSFGTGDYGYTF.

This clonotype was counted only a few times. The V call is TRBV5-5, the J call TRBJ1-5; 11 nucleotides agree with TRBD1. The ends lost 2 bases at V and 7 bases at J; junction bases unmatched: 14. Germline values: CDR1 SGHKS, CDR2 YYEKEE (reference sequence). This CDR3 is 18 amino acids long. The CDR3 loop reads CASSLSGTGGVLGQPQHF. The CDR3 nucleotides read TGTGCCAGCAGCTTAAGCGGGACAGGGGGGGTCCTCGGGCAGCCCCAGCATTTT.

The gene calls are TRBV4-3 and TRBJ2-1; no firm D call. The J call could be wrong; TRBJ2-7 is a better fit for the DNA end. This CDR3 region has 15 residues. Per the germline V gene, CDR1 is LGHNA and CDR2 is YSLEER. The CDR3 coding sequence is TGCGCCAGCAGCCAACGGACGCCCCCCTACAATGAGCAGTACTTC. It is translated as CASSQRTPPYNEQYF.

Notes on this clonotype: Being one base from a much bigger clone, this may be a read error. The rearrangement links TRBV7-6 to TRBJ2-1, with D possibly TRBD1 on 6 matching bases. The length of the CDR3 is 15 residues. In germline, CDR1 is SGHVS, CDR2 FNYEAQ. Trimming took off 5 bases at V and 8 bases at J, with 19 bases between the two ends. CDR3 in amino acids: CASSEAGEVRDEQFF. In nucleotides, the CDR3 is TGTGCCAGCAGCGAAGCAGGGGAAGTAAGAGATGAGCAGTTCTTC.

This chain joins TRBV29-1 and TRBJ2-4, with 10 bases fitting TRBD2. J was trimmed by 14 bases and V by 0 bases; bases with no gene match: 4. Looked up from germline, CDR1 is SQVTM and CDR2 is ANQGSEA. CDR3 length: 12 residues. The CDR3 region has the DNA TGCAGCGTTGAAGATCCACTAGCGGGAAAGTACTTC. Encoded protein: CSVEDPLAGKYF.

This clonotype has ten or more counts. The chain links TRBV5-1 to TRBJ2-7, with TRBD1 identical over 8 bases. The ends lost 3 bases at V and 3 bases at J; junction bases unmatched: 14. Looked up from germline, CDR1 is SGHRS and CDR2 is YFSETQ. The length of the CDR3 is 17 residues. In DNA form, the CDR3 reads TGCGCCAGCAGCTCCTATTCCCAGGGGGCGGAACTCTACGAGCAGTACTTC. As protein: CASSSYSQGAELYEQYF.

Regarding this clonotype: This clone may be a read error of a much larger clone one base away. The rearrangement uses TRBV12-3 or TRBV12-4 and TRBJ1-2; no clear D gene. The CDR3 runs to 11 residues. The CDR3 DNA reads TGTGTCAGCAGTTCCCTTTGGGGCTACACCTTC. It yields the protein CVSSSLWGYTF.